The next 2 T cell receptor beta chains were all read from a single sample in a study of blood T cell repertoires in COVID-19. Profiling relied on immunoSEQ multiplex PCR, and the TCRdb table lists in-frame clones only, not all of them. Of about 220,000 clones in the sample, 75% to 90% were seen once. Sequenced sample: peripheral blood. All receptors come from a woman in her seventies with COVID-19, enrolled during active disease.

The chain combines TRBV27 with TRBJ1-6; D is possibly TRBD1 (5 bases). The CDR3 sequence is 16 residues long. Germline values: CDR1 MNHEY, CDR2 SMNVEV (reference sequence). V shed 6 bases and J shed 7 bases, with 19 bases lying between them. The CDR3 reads CASSLGWGRINSPLHF. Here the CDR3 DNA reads TGTGCCAGCAGCCTAGGTTGGGGGAGGATCAATTCACCCCTCCACTTT.

In DNA, the CDR3 is TGTGCCAGCAGTTTAGGGGACAGTTACAATCAGCCCCAGCATTTT. It specifies CASSLGDSYNQPQHF. The V gene is TRBV28, the J gene TRBJ1-5; 7 bases match TRBD1. The CDR3 covers 15 residues. CDR1 is MDHEN and CDR2 is SYDVKM in the germline V gene. Unmatched junction bases numbered 4, after V lost 2 bases and J lost 3 bases.